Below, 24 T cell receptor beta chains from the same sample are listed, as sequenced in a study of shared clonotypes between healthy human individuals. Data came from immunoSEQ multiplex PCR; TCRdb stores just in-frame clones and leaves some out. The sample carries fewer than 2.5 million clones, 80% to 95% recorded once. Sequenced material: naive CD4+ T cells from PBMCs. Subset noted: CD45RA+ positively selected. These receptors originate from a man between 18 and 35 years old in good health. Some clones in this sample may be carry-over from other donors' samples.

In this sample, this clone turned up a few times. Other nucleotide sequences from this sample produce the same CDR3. In DNA form, the CDR3 reads TGCAGCGTGGAGGATCAGGGGGCTGAAGCTTTCTTT. Translated: CSVEDQGAEAFF. The chain has TRBV29-1 and TRBJ1-1; 7 bases match TRBD1. Germline-derived CDR1 and CDR2 are SQVTM and ANQGSEA. V trimming: 6 bases; J trimming: 6 bases; junction bases outside the gene matches: 7. The length of the CDR3 is 12 residues.

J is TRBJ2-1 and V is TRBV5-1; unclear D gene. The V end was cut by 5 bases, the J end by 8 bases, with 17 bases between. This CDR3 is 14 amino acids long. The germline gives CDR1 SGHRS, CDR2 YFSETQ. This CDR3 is CASSPRVSPYEQFF. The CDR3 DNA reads TGCGCCAGCAGTCCAAGGGTGTCCCCTTATGAGCAGTTCTTC.

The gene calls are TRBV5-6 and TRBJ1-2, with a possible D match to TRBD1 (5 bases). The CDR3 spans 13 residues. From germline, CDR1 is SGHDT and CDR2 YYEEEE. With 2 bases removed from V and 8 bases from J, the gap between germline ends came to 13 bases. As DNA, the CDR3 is TGTGCCAGCAGCTTCGGTCAGGGTTACGGCTACACCTTC. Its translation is CASSFGQGYGYTF.

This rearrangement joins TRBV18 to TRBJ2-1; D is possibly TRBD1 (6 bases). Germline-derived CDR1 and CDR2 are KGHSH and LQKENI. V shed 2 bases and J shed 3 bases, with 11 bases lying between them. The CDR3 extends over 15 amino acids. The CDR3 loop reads CASSPITDSYNEQFF. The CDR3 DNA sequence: TGTGCCAGCTCACCAATCACGGACAGCTACAATGAGCAGTTCTTC.

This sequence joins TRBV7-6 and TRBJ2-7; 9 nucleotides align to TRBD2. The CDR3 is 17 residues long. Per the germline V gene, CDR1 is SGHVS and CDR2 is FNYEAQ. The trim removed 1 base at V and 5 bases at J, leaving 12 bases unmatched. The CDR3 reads CASSLGPLAGGQDEQYF. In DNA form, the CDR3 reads TGTGCCAGCAGCTTAGGGCCCCTGGCGGGAGGGCAGGACGAGCAGTACTTC. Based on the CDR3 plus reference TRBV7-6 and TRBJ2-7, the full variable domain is GAGVSQSPRYKVTKRGQDVALRCDPISGHVSLYWYRQALGQGPEFLTYFNYEAQQDKSGLPNDRFSAERPEGSISTLTIQRTEQRDSAMYRCASSLGPLAGGQDEQYFGPGTRLTVT.

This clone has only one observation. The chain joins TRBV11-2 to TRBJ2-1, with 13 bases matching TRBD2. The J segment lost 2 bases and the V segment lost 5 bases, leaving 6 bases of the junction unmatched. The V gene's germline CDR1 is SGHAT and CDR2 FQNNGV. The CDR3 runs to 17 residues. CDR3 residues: CASSQLTSGRPYNEQFF. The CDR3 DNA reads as TGTGCCAGCAGCCAATTGACTAGCGGGAGGCCCTACAATGAGCAGTTCTTC.

The CDR3 DNA follows: TGCGCCAGCAGCTTGGAGACAGGGGGACACGAGCAGTACTTC. It translates to CASSLETGGHEQYF. The gene calls are TRBV5-1 and TRBJ2-7; TRBD1 matches at 9 bases. Germline V lookup: CDR1 SGHRS, CDR2 YFSETQ. V gave up 0 bases and J gave up 5 bases; unmatched junction bases: 3. The CDR3 sequence is 14 residues long.

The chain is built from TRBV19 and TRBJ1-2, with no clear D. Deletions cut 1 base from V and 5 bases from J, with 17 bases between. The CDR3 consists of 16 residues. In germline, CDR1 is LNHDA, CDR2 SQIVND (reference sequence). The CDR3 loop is CASSIGRQPVIYGYTF. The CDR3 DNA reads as TGTGCCAGTAGTATAGGGCGGCAGCCCGTCATTTATGGCTACACCTTC.

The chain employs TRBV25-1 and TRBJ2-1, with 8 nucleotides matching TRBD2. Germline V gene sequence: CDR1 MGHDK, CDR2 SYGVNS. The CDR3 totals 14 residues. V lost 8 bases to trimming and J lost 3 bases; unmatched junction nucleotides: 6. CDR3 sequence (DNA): TGTGCCAGCTGCCCAGCGGGAGACTACAATGAGCAGTTCTTC. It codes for CASCPAGDYNEQFF.

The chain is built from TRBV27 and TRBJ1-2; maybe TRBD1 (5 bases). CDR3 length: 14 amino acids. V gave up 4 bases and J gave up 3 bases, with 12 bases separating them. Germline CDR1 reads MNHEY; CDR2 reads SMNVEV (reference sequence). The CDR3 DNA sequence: TGTGCCAGCAGTTCGGCAGGGTACGACTATGGCTACACCTTC. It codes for CASSSAGYDYGYTF.

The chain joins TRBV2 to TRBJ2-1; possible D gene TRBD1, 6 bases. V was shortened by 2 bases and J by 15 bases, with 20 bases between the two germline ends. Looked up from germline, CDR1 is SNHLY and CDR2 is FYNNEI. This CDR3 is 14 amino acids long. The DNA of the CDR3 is TGTGCCAGCAGTGAAACTACAGGGAGAGGAGTTAGGTTCTTC. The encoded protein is CASSETTGRGVRFF.

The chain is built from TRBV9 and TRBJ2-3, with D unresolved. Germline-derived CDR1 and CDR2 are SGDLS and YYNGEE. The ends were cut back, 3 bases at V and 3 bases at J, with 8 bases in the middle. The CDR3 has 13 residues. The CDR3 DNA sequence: TGTGCCAGCAGCGAGAGAGATACAGATACGCAGTATTTT. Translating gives CASSERDTDTQYF. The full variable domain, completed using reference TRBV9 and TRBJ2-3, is DSGVTQTPKHLITATGQRVTLRCSPRSGDLSVYWYQQSLDQGLQFLIQYYNGEERAKGNILERFSAQQFPDLHSELNLSSLELGDSALYFCASSERDTDTQYFGPGTRLTVL.

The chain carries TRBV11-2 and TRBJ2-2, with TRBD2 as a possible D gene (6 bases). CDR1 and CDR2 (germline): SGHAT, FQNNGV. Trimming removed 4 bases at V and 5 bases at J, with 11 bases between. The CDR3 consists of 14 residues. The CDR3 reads CASSSVRGTGELFF. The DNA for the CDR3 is TGTGCCAGCAGCTCCGTCCGGGGGACCGGGGAGCTGTTTTTT.

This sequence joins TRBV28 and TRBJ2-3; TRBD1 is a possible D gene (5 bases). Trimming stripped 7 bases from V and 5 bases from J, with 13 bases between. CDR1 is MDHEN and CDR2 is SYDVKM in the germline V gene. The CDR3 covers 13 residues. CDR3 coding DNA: TGTGCCAGCATTAGACAGACGCGAGATACGCAGTATTTT. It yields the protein CASIRQTRDTQYF.

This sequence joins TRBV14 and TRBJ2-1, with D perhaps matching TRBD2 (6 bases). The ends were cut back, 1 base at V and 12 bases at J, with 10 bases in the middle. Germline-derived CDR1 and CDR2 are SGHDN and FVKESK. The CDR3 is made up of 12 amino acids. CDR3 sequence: CASSQVGGRQFF. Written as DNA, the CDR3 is TGTGCCAGCAGCCAAGTGGGAGGCCGGCAGTTCTTC.

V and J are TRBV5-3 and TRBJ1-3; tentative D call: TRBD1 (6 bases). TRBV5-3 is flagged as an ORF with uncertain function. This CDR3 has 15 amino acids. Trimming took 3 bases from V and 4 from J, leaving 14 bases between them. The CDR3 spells CARSSRGRLGNTIYF. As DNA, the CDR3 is TGTGCCAGAAGCTCCAGGGGACGGTTAGGAAACACCATATATTTT.

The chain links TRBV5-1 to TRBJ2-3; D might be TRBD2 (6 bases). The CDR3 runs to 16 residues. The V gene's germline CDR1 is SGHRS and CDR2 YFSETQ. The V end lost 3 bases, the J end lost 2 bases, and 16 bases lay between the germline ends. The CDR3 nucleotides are TGCGCCAGCAGCTCAGAACCGGGACTGAACACAGATACGCAGTATTTT. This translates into CASSSEPGLNTDTQYF.

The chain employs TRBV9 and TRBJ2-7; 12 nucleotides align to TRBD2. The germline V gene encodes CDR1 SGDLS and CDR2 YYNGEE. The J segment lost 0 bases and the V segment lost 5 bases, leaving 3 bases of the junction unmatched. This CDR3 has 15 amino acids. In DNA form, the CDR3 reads TGTGCCAGCAGTCCACTAGCGGGAGGCTCCTACGAGCAGTACTTC. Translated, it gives CASSPLAGGSYEQYF.

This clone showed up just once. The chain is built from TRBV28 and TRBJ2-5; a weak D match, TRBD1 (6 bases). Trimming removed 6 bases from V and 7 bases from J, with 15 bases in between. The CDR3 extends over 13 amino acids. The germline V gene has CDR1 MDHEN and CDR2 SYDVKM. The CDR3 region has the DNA TGTGCCAGCAGGCCACAGGGACGAGGGACCCAGTACTTC. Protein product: CASRPQGRGTQYF.

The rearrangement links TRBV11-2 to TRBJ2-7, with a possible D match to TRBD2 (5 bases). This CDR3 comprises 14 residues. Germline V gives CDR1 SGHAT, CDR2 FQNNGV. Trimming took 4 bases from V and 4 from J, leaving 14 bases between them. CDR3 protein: CASSSRVTLYEQYF. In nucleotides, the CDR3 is TGTGCCAGCAGCTCGAGGGTGACACTTTACGAGCAGTACTTC. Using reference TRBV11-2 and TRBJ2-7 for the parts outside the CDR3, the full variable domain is EAGVAQSPRYKIIEKRQSVAFWCNPISGHATLYWYQQILGQGPKLLIQFQNNGVVDDSQLPKDRFSAERLKGVDSTLKIQPAKLEDSAVYLCASSSRVTLYEQYFGPGTRLTVT.

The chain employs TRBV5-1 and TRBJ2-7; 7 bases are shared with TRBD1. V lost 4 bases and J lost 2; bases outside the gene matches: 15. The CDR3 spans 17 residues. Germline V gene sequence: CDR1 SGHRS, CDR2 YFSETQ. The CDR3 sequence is CASSHTLRQGNAYEQYF. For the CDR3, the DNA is TGCGCCAGCAGCCACACTTTGAGACAGGGAAATGCCTACGAGCAGTACTTC.

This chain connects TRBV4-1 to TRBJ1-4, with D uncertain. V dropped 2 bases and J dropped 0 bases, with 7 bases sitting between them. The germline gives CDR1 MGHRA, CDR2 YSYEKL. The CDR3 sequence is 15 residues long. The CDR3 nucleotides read TGCGCCAGCAGCCAAAGTCTTGCAACTAATGAAAAACTGTTTTTT. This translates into CASSQSLATNEKLFF.

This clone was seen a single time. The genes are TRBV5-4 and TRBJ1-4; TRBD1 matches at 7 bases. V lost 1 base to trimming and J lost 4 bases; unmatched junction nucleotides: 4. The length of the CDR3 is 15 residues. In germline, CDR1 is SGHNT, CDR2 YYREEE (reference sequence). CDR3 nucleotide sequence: TGTGCCAGCAGCTTGCAGGGGGGCGGTAATGAAAAACTGTTTTTT. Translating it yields CASSLQGGGNEKLFF.

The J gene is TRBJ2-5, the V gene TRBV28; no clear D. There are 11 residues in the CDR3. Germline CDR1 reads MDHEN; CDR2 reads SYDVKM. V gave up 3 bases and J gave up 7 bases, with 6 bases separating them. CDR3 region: CASSLGLTQYF. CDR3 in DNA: TGTGCCAGCAGTTTGGGCCTGACCCAGTACTTC.